A selection of T cell receptor beta chains follows, all from one sample in a study of glioma-infiltrating T cells. MiXCR was run by TCRdb on the multiplex PCR reads, yielding one entry per CDR3 protein. There are some 180,000 distinct CDR3 sequences in the sample; more than 30% occur only once, and 20% lies in the top ten. Sequencing was carried out using glioma tissue, nonneoplastic brain tissue, or PBMCs (not recorded which). Source of these receptors: a human donor with low-grade glioma or glioblastoma, undergoing nonglioma brain surgery, or in good health (not recorded which). The CDR3 runs from the conserved cysteine through the conserved F or W. D genes are given only for firm matches. The size entry is marked missing in some rows and otherwise reads once, few, many or a size class.

TRBV29-1	-	many	TRBJ2-1	CSVSYYNEQFF	TGCAGCGTGTCCTACTACAATGAGCAGTTCTTC
TRBV6-2/TRBV6-3	-	many	TRBJ2-2	CANQDQNTGELFF	TGTGCCAACCAGGACCAGAACACCGGGGAGCTGTTTTTT
TRBV5-4	TRBD2	many	TRBJ2-1	CASSPASGSYNEQFF	TGTGCCAGCAGCCCGGCTAGCGGGAGCTACAATGAGCAGTTCTTC
TRBV2	-	many	TRBJ1-2	CASAVSSSYGYTF	TGTGCCAGCGCTGTCTCATCCTCCTATGGCTACACCTTC
TRBV20-1	TRBD2	many	TRBJ2-5	CSAGLAGGGGETQYF	TGCAGTGCGGGACTAGCGGGAGGGGGGGGAGAGACCCAGTACTTC
TRBV7-6	-	many	TRBJ2-7	CASSLAQQGKSETYEQYF	TGTGCCAGCAGCTTAGCGCAACAGGGAAAGTCGGAGACCTACGAGCAGTACTTC
TRBV19	-	few	TRBJ1-1	CASRHQIMNTEAFF	TGTGCCAGTAGACATCAGATCATGAACACTGAAGCTTTCTTT
TRBV5-1	-	many	TRBJ1-1	CASRAGGGSTEAFF	TGCGCCAGCAGGGCTGGGGGTGGTAGCACTGAAGCTTTCTTT
TRBV12-3/TRBV12-4	-	many	TRBJ1-2	CASTILGNYGYTF	TGTGCCAGCACCATCTTAGGGAACTATGGCTACACCTTC
TRBV7-9	TRBD2	many	TRBJ2-3	CASSPGAGASTDTQYF	TGTGCCAGCAGCCCAGGAGCGGGAGCTAGCACAGATACGCAGTATTTT
TRBV7-6	TRBD2	many	TRBJ2-7	CASSLRGTSGAYEQYF	TGTGCCAGCAGCTTACGGGGGACTAGCGGTGCCTACGAGCAGTACTTC
TRBV10-3	TRBD1	many	TRBJ1-5	CAISGGQGSNQPQHF	TGTGCCATCAGTGGGGGACAGGGTAGCAATCAGCCCCAGCATTTT
TRBV20-1	-	many	TRBJ2-1	CSAPPTGYHEQFF	TGCAGTGCTCCCCCAACAGGGTACCATGAGCAGTTCTTC
TRBV28	-	many	TRBJ2-5	CASSDGGTFQETQYF	TGTGCCAGCAGTGACGGTGGGACTTTCCAAGAGACCCAGTACTTC
TRBV10-3	TRBD1	-	TRBJ2-3	CASWTGGTDKQYF	TGTGCCTCCTGGACAGGGGGCACAGATAAGCAGTATTTT
TRBV6-2/TRBV6-3	-	many	TRBJ1-1	CASSTPGEPNTEAFF	TGTGCCAGCAGTACGCCTGGGGAGCCGAACACTGAAGCTTTCTTT
TRBV3-1	TRBD2	few	TRBJ2-5	CASSPQLRTSGTQETQYF	TGTGCCAGCAGCCCACAACTTAGGACTAGCGGGACTCAAGAGACCCAGTACTTC
TRBV28	-	-	TRBJ1-2	CASSTPSGIGCYTF	TGTGCCAGCAGTACTCCCTCAGGGATTGGGTGCTACACCTTC
TRBV4-1	TRBD2	few	TRBJ2-1	CASSQDGPLAGGTYNEQFF	TGCGCCAGCAGCCAAGACGGGCCCCTAGCGGGGGGGACCTACAATGAGCAGTTCTTC
TRBV2	-	many	TRBJ2-3	CASTDGARDTQYF	TGTGCCAGCACTGACGGGGCTCGAGATACGCAGTATTTT
TRBV18	-	many	TRBJ1-1	CASSPPMNTEAFF	TGTGCCAGCTCACCACCCATGAACACTGAAGCTTTCTTT
TRBV6-4	-	many	TRBJ2-3	CASRKDSAGADTQYF	TGTGCCAGCAGGAAGGACAGTGCTGGTGCAGATACGCAGTATTTT
TRBV12-3/TRBV12-4	-	many	TRBJ2-2	CASTPTDSTGELFF	TGTGCCAGCACTCCCACCGACAGCACCGGGGAGCTGTTTTTT
TRBV4-1	-	few	TRBJ2-2	CASSQVLNGELFF	TGCGCCAGCAGCCAAGTGCTTAACGGGGAGCTGTTTTTT
TRBV27	TRBD1	-	TRBJ2-5	CASSRTGTLRAPFQGTQYF	TGTGCCAGCAGCAGGACAGGGACCTTGAGGGCGCCCTTCCAAGGGACCCAGTACTTC
TRBV5-6	TRBD1	-	TRBJ2-7	CASSSRTGITYEQYF	TGTGCCAGCAGCTCCCGGACAGGTATAACCTACGAGCAGTACTTC
TRBV7-3	TRBD2	few	TRBJ2-3	CASSEGLGTDTQYF	TGTGCCAGCAGCGAGGGACTAGGAACAGATACGCAGTATTTT
TRBV4-2	TRBD2	-	TRBJ2-3	CASSPQRTSGPSQYF	TGTGCCAGCAGTCCTCAACGGACTAGCGGGCCCTCCCAGTATTTT
TRBV30	TRBD1	few	TRBJ2-1	CACKTGVGEQFF	TGTGCCTGCAAGACAGGGGTGGGTGAGCAGTTCTTC
TRBV15	-	many	TRBJ1-2	CATSQTANYGYTF	TGTGCCACCTCTCAGACAGCTAACTATGGCTACACCTTC
TRBV28	-	-	TRBJ2-5	CASSPSKQGTQYF	TGTGCCAGCAGCCCATCTAAGCAAGGGACCCAGTACTTC
TRBV18	-	many	TRBJ1-1	CASSQGRYTEAFF	TGTGCCAGCTCACAGGGACGGTACACTGAAGCTTTCTTT
TRBV18	TRBD1	many	TRBJ2-7	CASSPRTGSSYEQYF	TGTGCCAGCTCACCCCGGACAGGGAGCTCCTACGAGCAGTACTTC
TRBV7-2	-	many	TRBJ2-3	CASSLDVSIADTQYF	TGTGCCAGCAGCTTAGACGTTAGCATAGCAGATACGCAGTATTTT
TRBV4-1	TRBD2	many	TRBJ2-5	CASSQDYGTSATETQYF	TGCGCCAGCAGCCAAGATTATGGGACTAGCGCCACAGAGACCCAGTACTTC
TRBV19	TRBD2	-	TRBJ2-1	CASRATSSGSSYNEQFF	TGTGCCAGTAGGGCCACTTCTAGCGGGAGCTCCTACAATGAGCAGTTCTTC
TRBV20-1	TRBD2	many	TRBJ2-7	CSASSGRSSYEQYF	TGCAGTGCATCTAGCGGGAGGAGCTCCTACGAGCAGTACTTC
TRBV7-9	-	many	TRBJ1-2	CASSLREYGYTF	TGTGCCAGCAGCTTAAGAGAATATGGCTACACCTTC
TRBV7-9	TRBD2	-	TRBJ2-5	CASRPRGGQETQYF	TGTGCCAGCAGACCACGGGGGGGCCAAGAGACCCAGTACTTC
TRBV27	-	-	TRBJ1-4	CASITLTVFCTNEKLFF	TGTGCCAGCATTACACTGACAGTTTTCTGCACTAATGAAAAACTTTTTTTT
TRBV19	-	many	TRBJ1-5	CASSILQGYSNQPQHF	TGTGCCAGTAGTATTTTACAGGGATATAGCAATCAGCCCCAGCATTTT
TRBV20-1	-	many	TRBJ1-5	CSARDLQGIAQNQPQHF	TGCAGTGCTAGAGATCTTCAGGGGATAGCACAGAATCAGCCCCAGCATTTT
TRBV5-4	TRBD1	many	TRBJ1-6	CASSTPGQGGSPLHF	TGTGCCAGCAGTACCCCGGGACAGGGGGGTTCACCCCTCCACTTT
TRBV10-3	-	-	TRBJ2-5	CAISTSGDAETQYF	TGTGCCATCAGCACTTCAGGGGACGCAGAGACCCAGTACTTC
TRBV6-6	-	many	TRBJ2-7	CASSYSSPKQGYEQYF	TGTGCCAGCAGTTACTCGAGCCCAAAACAGGGTTACGAGCAGTACTTC
TRBV19	TRBD2	few	TRBJ2-1	CASSIGSGKSSYNEQFF	TGTGCCAGTAGTATTGGTAGCGGGAAGAGCTCCTACAATGAGCAGTTCTTC
TRBV28	-	many	TRBJ2-6	CATLKVPPSGANVLTF	TGTGCCACCCTTAAAGTCCCTCCCTCTGGGGCCAACGTCCTGACTTTC
TRBV25-1	TRBD1	many	TRBJ2-3	CASSRMTGVTTDTQYF	TGTGCCAGCAGTAGGATGACAGGGGTCACCACAGATACGCAGTATTTT
TRBV18	-	-	TRBJ1-2	CASSPPFSRVINGYNF	TGTGCCAGCTCACCACCGTTCAGTAGAGTGATAAATGGCTACAACTTC
TRBV4-1	-	many	TRBJ1-3	CASSQESQHTIYF	TGCGCCAGCAGCCAAGAGAGTCAACACACCATATATTTT
TRBV15	-	many	TRBJ2-1	CATSRDPGGGSYNEQFF	TGTGCCACCAGCAGAGATCCCGGGGGCGGGTCTTACAATGAGCAGTTCTTC
TRBV7-9	-	-	TRBJ2-5	CASSLGVSGNQETQYF	TGTGCCAGCAGCTTAGGAGTTAGCGGAAACCAAGAGACCCAGTACTTC
TRBV29-1	-	-	TRBJ2-5	CSVENHRETQYF	TGCAGCGTTGAAAACCACAGGGAGACCCAGTACTTC
TRBV10-3	-	many	TRBJ2-3	CAISESEGPDTQYF	TGTGCCATCAGTGAGTCGGAAGGCCCAGATACGCAGTATTTT
TRBV7-8	TRBD2	-	TRBJ2-7	CASSLGGLAGVYEQYF	TGTGCCAGCAGCTTAGGGGGACTAGCGGGAGTCTACGAGCAGTACTTC
TRBV29-1	TRBD1	many	TRBJ1-2	CSGGQGIGYTF	TGCAGCGGGGGACAGGGAATCGGCTACACCTTC
TRBV19	-	many	TRBJ1-5	CASSGGEAGNQPQHF	TGTGCCAGTAGTGGGGGAGAGGCTGGCAATCAGCCCCAGCATTTT
TRBV27	TRBD1	many	TRBJ1-1	CASSPTGQGAIVTEAFF	TGTGCCAGCAGTCCGACGGGACAGGGGGCAATCGTCACTGAAGCTTTCTTT
TRBV6-6	-	-	TRBJ2-1	CASSDASHFF	TGTGCCAGCAGTGACGCATCGCACTTCTTC
TRBV6-2/TRBV6-3	-	many	TRBJ2-1	CASSYQLETEQFF	TGTGCCAGCAGTTACCAACTAGAGACTGAGCAGTTCTTC